The 18 T cell receptor beta chains below all came from one sample that was sequenced in a study of regulatory T cells in long-lasting Graves disease (dated by TCRdb to about 2021). The time point label for this specimen denotes: newly diagnosed GD, antithyroid drugs for less than 3 months. RNA was extracted from PBMCs in TRIzol for both TCR sequencing and RNA sequencing. The library was prepared using multiplex PCR. Sequenced using an Illumina HiSeq 4000. CDR3 regions were amplified by Arm-PCR with iRepertoire HTBI primers to construct TCR beta libraries. Through fastp at Q25 and MiXCR, TCRdb rebuilt clones from the public reads, retaining in-frame beta chains. Merged by CDR3 protein, the rows form single entries marked with the most common genes and DNA. The sample yields 350,000 to 500,000 distinct CDR3 sequences; less than 20% were counted once. The ten largest clones represent approximately 11% of the sample.

These data also featured in a second study, about T cells in Graves' hyperthyroidism and ophthalmopathy.

The starting material was peripheral blood mononuclear cells (PBMCs), obtained at new diagnosis, from a patient treated with antithyroid drugs. Every receptor here comes from a woman aged 25 to 39 with Graves disease. Donor details come from another sample of the same person, matched by shared clones.

This clonotype appeared a few times. The chain is built from TRBV7-9 and TRBJ2-1, with D perhaps matching TRBD2 (5 bases). The CDR3 runs to 17 residues. V lost 2 bases, J lost 3 bases, and 17 bases lay in between. CDR1 and CDR2 (germline): SEHNR, FQNEAQ (reference sequence). CDR3 region: CASSLIKVAIGYNEQFF. The CDR3 region has the DNA TGTGCCAGCAGCTTAATTAAGGTAGCGATTGGCTACAATGAGCAGTTCTTC. The entire variable domain, with the rest obtained from reference TRBV7-9 and TRBJ2-1, is as follows: DTGVSQNPRHKITKRGQNVTFRCDPISEHNRLYWYRQTLGQGPEFLTYFQNEAQLEKSRLLSDRFSAERPKGSFSTLEIQRTEQGDSAMYLCASSLIKVAIGYNEQFFGPGTRLTVL.

This clonotype was counted between two and nine times. CDR3 nucleotides: TGTGCCAGCAGTGAAGTGGGGGGGTGGGAGATCACCGGGGAGCTGTTTTTT. It is translated as CASSEVGGWEITGELFF. The rearrangement links TRBV2 to TRBJ2-2; 7 nucleotides agree with TRBD2. The ends lost 1 base at V and 4 bases at J; junction bases unmatched: 9. Germline assignment: CDR1 SNHLY and CDR2 FYNNEI. The CDR3 has 17 residues.

The CDR3 nucleotides are TGTGCCATCAGTGATAAACAGGGGAATGAGCAGTTCTTC. Protein sequence: CAISDKQGNEQFF. The chain is built from TRBV10-3 and TRBJ2-1; 7 nucleotides align to TRBD1. The CDR3 extends over 13 amino acids. The germline V gene has CDR1 ENHRY and CDR2 SYGVKD. After removal of 3 bases from V and 7 bases from J, the junction contained 3 bases not matched to a gene.

The chain combines TRBV2 with TRBJ2-1; 10 bases fit TRBD2. Unmatched junction bases numbered 6, after V lost 2 bases and J lost 5 bases. The V gene's germline CDR1 is SNHLY and CDR2 FYNNEI. This CDR3 comprises 16 residues. The CDR3 sequence is CASSESSGSVHNEQFF. CDR3 in DNA: TGTGCCAGCAGTGAATCTAGCGGGAGCGTCCACAATGAGCAGTTCTTC. The full variable domain, with the rest looked up from reference TRBV2 and TRBJ2-1, is EPEVTQTPSHQVTQMGQEVILRCVPISNHLYFYWYRQILGQKVEFLVSFYNNEISEKSEIFDDQFSVERPDGSNFTLKIRSTKLEDSAMYFCASSESSGSVHNEQFFGPGTRLTVL.

This clonotype was observed at least ten times. The genes are TRBV28 and TRBJ2-7, with 7 bases identical to TRBD1. V was pared by 8 bases and J by 4 bases, with 17 bases of the junction left unmatched. Germline V gene sequence: CDR1 MDHEN, CDR2 SYDVKM. CDR3 length equals 16 residues. The CDR3 DNA follows: TGTGCCAGCGGAACCTACTCGGGACAGCCCTGGTACGAGCAGTACTTC. It codes for CASGTYSGQPWYEQYF.

There are a few counts of this clonotype. The chain recombines TRBV9 with TRBJ1-2; D is possibly TRBD1 (6 bases). V lost 1 base and J lost 2, with 15 bases in between. The germline V gene has CDR1 SGDLS and CDR2 YYNGEE. CDR3 length: 16 amino acids. The CDR3 sequence: CASSVLQGPVNYGYTF. The CDR3 bases are TGTGCCAGCAGCGTATTGCAGGGGCCTGTGAACTATGGCTACACCTTC.

This clonotype was seen at least ten times. The chain couples TRBV5-6 to TRBJ2-7; D gene ambiguous. CDR1 and CDR2 from the germline V gene are SGHDT and YYEEEE. The CDR3 covers 14 residues. V was shortened by 2 bases and J by 4 bases, with 13 bases between the two germline ends. The CDR3 DNA is TGTGCCAGCAGCTTCTTGAGCAGGAGTTACGAGCAGTACTTC. It specifies CASSFLSRSYEQYF.

This clonotype was detected many times. The chain has TRBV2 and TRBJ2-3; either TRBD1 or TRBD2 may fit D (5 bases each). CDR1 is SNHLY and CDR2 is FYNNEI in the germline V gene. V lost 6 bases and J lost 2, with 15 bases in between. The CDR3 loop spans 15 amino acids. The CDR3 region has the DNA TGTGCCAGCAGGGGCCCGGGGCTTTCCACAGATACGCAGTATTTT. Translation: CASRGPGLSTDTQYF.

This clonotype was observed at least ten times. V is TRBV5-1 and J is TRBJ1-4, with D unclear. The CDR3 loop spans 14 amino acids. V dropped 0 bases and J dropped 7 bases, with 10 bases sitting between them. Per germline, CDR1 SGHRS and CDR2 YFSETQ. The CDR3 sequence is CASSLGAVGEKLFF. As DNA, the CDR3 is TGCGCCAGCAGCTTGGGGGCAGTCGGTGAAAAACTGTTTTTT.

This clonotype showed up many times. The chain joins TRBV4-3 to TRBJ1-1, with D uncertain. Germline values: CDR1 LGHNA, CDR2 YSLEER. The V gene lost 0 bases and the J gene lost 1 base, with 9 bases spanning the gap. The CDR3 length is 15 residues. The CDR3 DNA follows: TGCGCCAGCAGCCAAGAGTGGACCGGGAACACTGAAGCTTTCTTT. It encodes CASSQEWTGNTEAFF.

This clonotype was seen repeatedly, ten times or more. This chain joins TRBV28 and TRBJ2-1, with 16 bases lining up with TRBD2. Germline CDR1 MDHEN, CDR2 SYDVKM. This CDR3 has 17 residues. Trimming cost V 7 bases and J 9 bases; bases outside gene matches: 12. CDR3 bases: TGTGCCAGCACCCAAACACAGGGGACTAGCGGGAGGGCTGAGCAGTTCTTC. It specifies CASTQTQGTSGRAEQFF.

The chain joins TRBV14 to TRBJ2-3; D is undetermined. The CDR3 runs 15 residues. Trimming stripped 0 bases from V and 3 bases from J, with 10 bases between. Germline CDR1 is SGHDN and CDR2 is FVKESK. CDR3 protein: CASSQEWGRTDTQYF. The DNA of the CDR3 is TGTGCCAGCAGCCAAGAGTGGGGTAGGACAGATACGCAGTATTTT.

This clonotype was recorded at least ten times. This CDR3 reads CASSSRGAVTYNEQFF. CDR3 bases: TGTGCCAGCAGTTCCCGAGGGGCGGTTACCTACAATGAGCAGTTCTTC. The chain couples TRBV27 to TRBJ2-1; D may be TRBD1 or TRBD2 (5 bases each). Deletions cut 4 bases from V and 2 bases from J, with 15 bases between. This CDR3 spans 16 amino acids. CDR1 and CDR2 (germline): MNHEY, SMNVEV (reference sequence).

This clonotype was seen many times. The chain is built from TRBV5-1 and TRBJ2-3; 12 bases align to TRBD1. CDR3 length equals 16 residues. CDR1 and CDR2 from the germline V gene are SGHRS and YFSETQ. V gave up 0 bases and J gave up 5 bases; unmatched junction bases: 4. As DNA, the CDR3 is TGCGCCAGCAGCTTGGCAGGGACAGGGGGCAGAGATACGCAGTATTTT. Encoded protein: CASSLAGTGGRDTQYF. The complete variable domain, with remaining parts taken from reference TRBV5-1 and TRBJ2-3, reads KAGVTQTPRYLIKTRGQQVTLSCSPISGHRSVSWYQQTPGQGLQFLFEYFSETQRNKGNFPGRFSGRQFSNSRSEMNVSTLELGDSALYLCASSLAGTGGRDTQYFGPGTRLTVL.

The chain is built from TRBV6-1 and TRBJ2-2, with 7 bases matching TRBD2. V trimming: 6 bases; J trimming: 0 bases; junction bases outside the gene matches: 10. There are 17 residues in the CDR3. The germline gives CDR1 MNHNS, CDR2 SASEGT. The CDR3 nucleotides read TGTGCCAGCAGCCCGGGGGGACTTTACGCGAACACCGGGGAGCTGTTTTTT. Amino acids: CASSPGGLYANTGELFF.

The V gene is TRBV4-2, the J gene TRBJ1-4, with a possible D match to TRBD1 (5 bases). CDR3 length: 13 amino acids. The germline CDR1 and CDR2 sequences are LGHNA and YNFKEQ. Between the trimmed V and J ends, which lost 4 bases and 7 bases, there was a span of 10 bases. CDR3 sequence (DNA): TGTGCCAGCAGCCCGGGGACCCCTGAAAAACTGTTTTTT. It codes for CASSPGTPEKLFF.

The chain is built from TRBV7-2 and TRBJ2-7; TRBD2 matches at 15 bases. The trim removed 4 bases at V and 5 bases at J, leaving 3 bases unmatched. The CDR3 length is 15 residues. Germline V gives CDR1 SGHTA, CDR2 FQGNSA. The CDR3 coding sequence is TGTGCCAGCAGCTCGGGACTAGCGGGAGGAGACGAGCAGTACTTC. It yields the protein CASSSGLAGGDEQYF.

With regard to this clonotype: This could be a read error, since a much larger clone is one nucleotide away. The chain combines TRBV6-5 with TRBJ2-3, with 9 bases lining up with TRBD2. The CDR3 has 19 residues. Germline-derived CDR1 and CDR2 are MNHEY and SVGAGI. CDR3 DNA sequence: TGTGCCGGCAGTTCGGGCTTGGCTAGCGGGACCCTGAGCACAGATACGCAGTATTTT. This sequence encodes CAGSSGLASGTLSTDTQYF.